The 20 T cell receptor beta chains below come from one sample, sequenced in a study of post-analysis software for immune sequencing data (dated by TCRdb to between 2015 and 2016). Beyond this particular receptor, the publication reports: Patients showed significantly higher frequencies than controls for five TRBV segments, among them TRBV5-6, TRBV5-1 and TRBV20-1.

Libraries came from PCR. Instrument used: Illumina HiSeq 2500. To reduce PCR and sequencing biases, unique molecular identifiers were built into the TCR beta cDNA libraries. TCRdb took the public reads, trimmed them with fastp at Q25, ran MiXCR for clone calling and kept in-frame beta chains. Each entry is one CDR3 protein sequence, shown with its most common DNA and genes. This sample comprises roughly 410,000 distinct CDR3 sequences, approximately 38% of them detected only once. Around 15% of the sample is taken by the ten largest. These TCRs are of unknown antigen specificity. Sequencing was done on a sample of blood. The source of these receptors is a girl aged 5-17 years with multiple sclerosis.

V and J are TRBV2 and TRBJ2-7; D call uncertain. Germline V gene lookup returns CDR1 SNHLY and CDR2 FYNNEI. Trimming shortened V by 3 bases and J by 4 bases, and 13 bases separated the two germline ends. The CDR3 has 14 amino acids. The CDR3 here is CASSERYTSYEQYF. As DNA, the CDR3 is TGTGCCAGCAGTGAGAGGTATACTTCGTACGAGCAGTACTTC. Looking up the rest from reference TRBV2 and TRBJ2-7 gives the full variable domain: EPEVTQTPSHQVTQMGQEVILRCVPISNHLYFYWYRQILGQKVEFLVSFYNNEISEKSEIFDDQFSVERPDGSNFTLKIRSTKLEDSAMYFCASSERYTSYEQYFGPGTRLTVT.

The rearrangement links TRBV3-1 to TRBJ1-4, with D perhaps TRBD1 (5 bases). The V gene lost 0 bases and the J gene lost 1 base, with 9 bases spanning the gap. This CDR3 is 16 amino acids long. The V gene's germline CDR1 is LGHDT and CDR2 YNNKEL (reference sequence). The DNA for the CDR3 is TGTGCCAGCAGCCAAGAAAGGGGCAGAACTAATGAAAAACTGTTTTTT. Encoded protein: CASSQERGRTNEKLFF.

This clonotype was counted only a few times. V gene TRBV7-6 combines with J gene TRBJ1-1; no clear D gene. Germline V gene sequence: CDR1 SGHVS, CDR2 FNYEAQ. V was clipped by 5 bases and J by 7 bases, with 11 bases between them. CDR3 size: 12 residues. CDR3 amino acids: CASSQIGGEAFF. The CDR3 region has the DNA TGTGCCAGCAGCCAAATCGGCGGTGAAGCTTTCTTT.

V is TRBV6-1 and J is TRBJ2-5, with TRBD1 matching over 8 bases. There are 17 residues in the CDR3. Per germline, CDR1 MNHNS and CDR2 SASEGT. J lost 3 bases, V lost 5 bases, and 14 bases had no gene match. The CDR3 nucleotides are TGTGCCAGCAGTCCAGGGACAGGAGAACCGAAAAAAGAGACCCAGTACTTC. It translates to CASSPGTGEPKKETQYF.

This chain joins TRBV20-1 and TRBJ2-1; 8 nucleotides match TRBD1. There are 15 residues in the CDR3. Germline trimming cut 3 bases from V and 6 bases from J; bases unmatched to any gene: 10. Germline assignment: CDR1 DFQATT and CDR2 SNEGSKA (reference sequence). The CDR3 loop is CSASLQRTGINEQFF. In DNA, the CDR3 is TGCAGTGCTAGCTTGCAACGGACAGGGATCAATGAGCAGTTCTTC.

The chain couples TRBV27 to TRBJ2-2; D is unclear. Germline CDR1 and CDR2: MNHEY and SMNVEV (reference sequence). The V and J ends lost 7 bases and 0 bases respectively, with 9 bases between them. The CDR3 spans 14 residues. The CDR3 sequence: CASKRSPNTGELFF. The CDR3 region has the DNA TGTGCCAGCAAACGGAGCCCGAACACCGGGGAGCTGTTTTTT.

V is TRBV12-3 or TRBV12-4 and J is TRBJ1-4, with 9 positions matching TRBD1. The CDR3 totals 15 residues. Trimming removed 1 base from V and 8 bases from J; junction bases left unmatched: 5. Written as DNA, the CDR3 is TGTGCCAGCAGTTTAGTAGGGGACAGGGACGAAAAACTGTTTTTT. Protein sequence: CASSLVGDRDEKLFF.

The CDR3 region has the DNA TGTGCCAGCAGTCCAGGGGGTAGGGGGCGCGGCCGAACGTATGGCTACACCTTC. It is translated as CASSPGGRGRGRTYGYTF. V gene TRBV14 combines with J gene TRBJ1-2; 7 nucleotides line up with TRBD1. J gave up 5 bases and V 6 bases, and 21 bases lay outside the gene matches. The CDR3 covers 18 residues. Looked up from germline, CDR1 is SGHDN and CDR2 is FVKESK.

This clonotype was found once. The gene calls are TRBV13 and TRBJ1-3; D is unresolved. V was clipped by 5 bases and J by 0 bases, with 11 bases between them. Germline assignment: CDR1 PRHDT and CDR2 FYEKMQ (reference sequence). There are 15 residues in the CDR3. CDR3 sequence reads: CASSPSAISGNTIYF. The CDR3 DNA reads as TGTGCCAGCAGCCCTTCGGCCATCTCTGGAAACACCATATATTTT.

This clonotype has more than one count but fewer than ten. The chain recombines TRBV21-1 with TRBJ2-1. TRBV21-1 is given as a pseudogene. The CDR3 totals 14 residues. In DNA, the CDR3 is TGTGCCAGCAGCCAGCCTGGCCTCAACAATGAGCAGTTCTTC. The encoded protein is CASSQPGLNNEQFF.

The rearrangement links TRBV4-3 to TRBJ1-5; tentative D call: TRBD1 (6 bases). CDR1 and CDR2 from the germline V gene are LGHNA and YSLEER. The CDR3 contains 16 residues. The V end was cut by 0 bases, the J end by 1 base, with 10 bases between. CDR3 bases: TGCGCCAGCAGCCAAGAGTTGGGGGCCAGCAATCAGCCCCAGCATTTT. The encoded protein is CASSQELGASNQPQHF.

The chain employs TRBV4-2 and TRBJ2-5; D not resolved. CDR1 is LGHNA, CDR2 YNFKEQ, per germline. This CDR3 region has 13 residues. V lost 10 bases to trimming and J lost 1 base, with 13 bases between them. The CDR3 DNA follows: TGTGCCACTTCCGTAGGGTCCCAAGAGACCCAGTACTTC. Its translation is CATSVGSQETQYF.

The gene calls are TRBV10-3 and TRBJ2-5, with 8 bases identical to TRBD2. The trim removed 5 bases at V and 2 bases at J, leaving 10 bases unmatched. The CDR3 sequence is 16 residues long. Germline V gives CDR1 ENHRY, CDR2 SYGVKD. CDR3 residues: CAISPQLSGGQETQYF. In DNA form, the CDR3 reads TGTGCCATCAGTCCTCAACTATCGGGGGGGCAAGAGACCCAGTACTTC.

The chain joins TRBV11-2 to TRBJ2-7; TRBD2 aligns across 10 bases. This CDR3 is 15 amino acids long. V shed 5 bases, J shed 3 bases, and the junction held 7 bases outside the gene matches. Germline CDR1 is SGHAT and CDR2 is FQNNGV. The CDR3 DNA is TGTGCCAGCAGCACGTTAGCGGGGGGATTCTACGAGCAGTACTTC. Translating gives CASSTLAGGFYEQYF.

J is TRBJ2-5 and V is TRBV30; the match to TRBD2 covers 7 bases. The CDR3 contains 12 residues. Germline V CDR1 and CDR2: GTSNPN, SVGIG (reference sequence). The trim removed 1 base at V and 6 bases at J, leaving 2 bases unmatched. Written as DNA, the CDR3 is TGTGCCTGGAGTGAGAGCGGGAAGACCCAGTACTTC. Translating it yields CAWSESGKTQYF.

This clonotype has a handful of counts. V and J are TRBV20-1 and TRBJ2-7, with D uncertain. Germline V gene data show CDR1 as DFQATT and CDR2 as SNEGSKA (reference sequence). V lost 1 base and J 2 bases, leaving 12 bases between the germline ends. This CDR3 is 14 amino acids long. The CDR3 loop reads CSARASRMTYEQYF. CDR3 coding DNA: TGCAGTGCTAGAGCGAGTCGGATGACCTACGAGCAGTACTTC.

This chain connects TRBV20-1 to TRBJ1-2, with TRBD1 matching 8 bases. The CDR3 is 15 amino acids. J was trimmed by 6 bases and V by 4 bases; bases with no gene match: 13. Germline loops: CDR1 DFQATT, CDR2 SNEGSKA (reference sequence). The CDR3, as DNA: TGCAGTGCTAATGGGCAGGGGGCGCCGGGAGATGGCTACACCTTC. This codes for CSANGQGAPGDGYTF.

This chain uses TRBV7-9 with TRBJ1-4; D gene ambiguous. The V gene's germline CDR1 is SEHNR and CDR2 FQNEAQ (reference sequence). The V gene lost 0 bases and the J gene lost 7 bases, with 15 bases spanning the gap. The CDR3 consists of 16 residues. The CDR3 spells CASSLAGVQIGEKLFF. The CDR3 DNA sequence: TGTGCCAGCAGCTTAGCGGGAGTCCAGATCGGTGAAAAACTGTTTTTT.

This clonotype has at least ten counts. V gene TRBV29-1 combines with J gene TRBJ2-7; TRBD1 agrees at 11 bases. CDR1 and CDR2 (germline): SQVTM, ANQGSEA. The CDR3 covers 14 residues. With V trimmed by 6 bases and J by 1 base, 5 bases remained unmatched. Here the CDR3 reads CSVTRDRGSYEQYF. The CDR3 DNA reads as TGCAGCGTAACGAGGGACAGGGGGTCCTACGAGCAGTACTTC.

In this sample, this clonotype turned up a few times. V is TRBV20-1 and J is TRBJ2-5; 8 nucleotides align to TRBD2. Germline CDR1 is DFQATT and CDR2 is SNEGSKA (reference sequence). The V gene end was trimmed by 6 bases and the J gene end by 5 bases; junction bases not matched to a gene: 8. This CDR3 comprises 13 residues. The CDR3 region has the DNA TGCAGTGCCAACGGGGGGGTTCAGGAGACCCAGTACTTC. Translated: CSANGGVQETQYF.